The 20 T cell receptor beta chains below come from one sample, sequenced in a study of patients and donors after allogeneic stem cell transplantation. TCRdb itself ran the RT-PCR reads through MiXCR, one entry per CDR3 protein. Among around 150,000 distinct CDR3 sequences listed, around 28% were seen once. Input material: blood, either unsorted or a sorted T cell fraction (not recorded which). The origin of the receptors is a human donor who was either an allogeneic HSCT recipient or a stem cell or donor lymphocyte infusion donor (not recorded which). It is not recorded whose cells these are; they may come from a transplant donor.

The chain links TRBV10-3 to TRBJ2-7, with TRBD1 matching 8 bases. J was trimmed by 6 bases and V by 4 bases; bases with no gene match: 5. Looked up from germline, CDR1 is ENHRY and CDR2 is SYGVKD. This CDR3 contains 13 residues. The CDR3 loop reads CAISGGRGLEQYF. The CDR3 nucleotides are TGTGCCATCAGTGGAGGCAGGGGGCTCGAGCAGTACTTC.

CDR3 sequence reads: CAISESVTGVENTEAFF. CDR3 bases: TGTGCCATCAGTGAGTCAGTGACAGGGGTTGAGAACACTGAAGCTTTCTTT. The V and J genes are TRBV10-3 and TRBJ1-1; 8 positions match TRBD1. The CDR3 runs to 17 residues. V gave up 0 bases and J gave up 1 base; unmatched junction bases: 7. Germline CDR1 and CDR2: ENHRY and SYGVKD.

This clonotype has a handful of counts. This sequence joins TRBV7-9 and TRBJ2-7; D is unresolved. CDR1 is SEHNR, CDR2 FQNEAQ, per germline (reference sequence). Trimming took 1 base from V and 2 from J, leaving 9 bases between them. The CDR3 consists of 14 residues. The DNA for the CDR3 is TGTGCCAGCAGCTTAGTGGTACCTCCCTACGAGCAGTACTTC. This translates into CASSLVVPPYEQYF.

The chain uses TRBV12-3 or TRBV12-4 and TRBJ2-5; maybe TRBD1 (5 bases). V gave up 6 bases and J gave up 4 bases, with 15 bases separating them. CDR3 length equals 14 residues. CDR3 sequence reads: CASSPTIGAETQYF. CDR3 in DNA: TGTGCCAGCAGCCCCACGATAGGGGCAGAGACCCAGTACTTC.

This clonotype has a handful of counts. V gene TRBV6-5 combines with J gene TRBJ2-3; D remains unclear. Per the germline V gene, CDR1 is MNHEY and CDR2 is SVGAGI. The CDR3 is made up of 14 amino acids. V dropped 6 bases and J dropped 1 base, with 11 bases sitting between them. The CDR3 loop is CASRLAGRTDTQYF. The CDR3, as DNA: TGTGCCAGCAGGTTGGCAGGACGCACAGATACGCAGTATTTT.

In its sample, this clonotype was seen a few times. The chain couples TRBV6-6 to TRBJ1-2; D remains ambiguous. Trimming stripped 6 bases from V and 4 bases from J, with 9 bases between. Germline-derived CDR1 and CDR2 are MNHNY and SVGAGI (reference sequence). The CDR3 runs 12 residues. The CDR3 loop is CASSQQSYGYTF. CDR3 in DNA: TGTGCCAGCAGCCAACAGAGCTATGGCTACACCTTC.

V and J are TRBV28 and TRBJ2-6; tentative D call: TRBD1 (6 bases). CDR1 is MDHEN and CDR2 is SYDVKM in the germline V gene. The CDR3 contains 15 residues. Trimming shortened V by 4 bases and J by 1 base, and 8 bases separated the two germline ends. The CDR3: CASSSGASGANVLTF. DNA of the CDR3: TGTGCCAGCAGTTCAGGGGCATCTGGGGCCAACGTCCTGACTTTC.

The J gene is TRBJ2-4, the V gene TRBV20-1, with 7 bases matching TRBD2. The germline CDR1 and CDR2 sequences are DFQATT and SNEGSKA (reference sequence). This CDR3 comprises 14 residues. The V gene end was trimmed by 7 bases and the J gene end by 3 bases; junction bases not matched to a gene: 9. The CDR3 spells CSVRAGVGKNIQYF. CDR3 bases: TGCAGTGTACGGGCGGGAGTGGGCAAAAACATTCAGTACTTC.

In its sample, this clonotype was seen a few times. The chain employs TRBV20-1 and TRBJ1-2; the D gene is possibly TRBD1 (5 bases). V was trimmed by 2 bases and J by 2 bases, leaving 9 bases between them. The CDR3 spans 13 residues. Per germline, CDR1 DFQATT and CDR2 SNEGSKA (reference sequence). The CDR3 DNA reads TGCAGTGCTAGATCCTCAGGGAACTATGGCTACACCTTC. Residues: CSARSSGNYGYTF.

The rearrangement uses TRBV20-1 and TRBJ1-5, with 7 nucleotides matching TRBD1. This CDR3 region has 14 residues. After removal of 3 bases from V and 6 bases from J, the junction contained 8 bases not matched to a gene. Germline V CDR1 and CDR2: DFQATT, SNEGSKA (reference sequence). CDR3 DNA sequence: TGCAGTGCTAGCCACAGGGGTTGGGGTCAGCCCCAGCATTTT. Its translation is CSASHRGWGQPQHF.

A word on this clonotype: One end of the junction varies from germline; a read error may be responsible. V gene TRBV12-3 or TRBV12-4 combines with J gene TRBJ1-1; 7 positions agree with TRBD1. The CDR3 has 13 residues. As DNA, the CDR3 is TGTGCCACCGTCGACAGGGTATACACTGAAGGTTTCTTT. Translated, it gives CATVDRVYTEGFF.

V is TRBV29-1 and J is TRBJ2-3; D is undetermined. Germline values: CDR1 SQVTM, CDR2 ANQGSEA. V was trimmed by 7 bases and J by 2 bases, leaving 13 bases between them. The CDR3 totals 13 residues. CDR3 in amino acids: CSAAAGPTDTQYF. CDR3 bases: TGCAGCGCGGCAGCAGGACCCACAGATACGCAGTATTTT.

The V call is TRBV12-3 or TRBV12-4, the J call TRBJ1-2; the D gene is possibly TRBD1 (5 bases). The V end was cut by 5 bases, the J end by 0 bases, with 16 bases between. The length of the CDR3 is 16 residues. The CDR3: CASSPSGAHPNYGYTF. CDR3 DNA: TGTGCCAGCAGTCCCTCCGGGGCCCATCCTAACTATGGCTACACCTTC.

The chain uses TRBV10-3 and TRBJ1-1; 8 nucleotides agree with TRBD1. The CDR3 extends over 12 amino acids. Germline loops: CDR1 ENHRY, CDR2 SYGVKD. Unmatched junction bases numbered 5, after V lost 6 bases and J lost 8 bases. DNA of the CDR3: TGTGCCATCAGATCAGGGGGCAGGGAAGCTTTCTTT. Its protein product is CAIRSGGREAFF.

This chain connects TRBV7-2 to TRBJ2-1; tentatively, D is TRBD1 (6 bases). CDR1 SGHTA and CDR2 FQGNSA come from the germline V gene. The ends were cut back, 4 bases at V and 6 bases at J, with 13 bases in the middle. The CDR3 is 14 residues long. CDR3 in DNA: TGTGCCAGCAGCTGGTACCGGGACATCAATGAGCAGTTCTTC. This gives the protein CASSWYRDINEQFF.

This clonotype was detected once. The chain carries TRBV7-9 and TRBJ2-2; D unresolved. Germline loops: CDR1 SEHNR, CDR2 FQNEAQ (reference sequence). CDR3 length: 11 residues. With 5 bases removed from V and 5 bases from J, the gap between germline ends came to 3 bases. The CDR3 loop reads CASSVTGELFF. In DNA, the CDR3 is TGTGCCAGCAGCGTGACCGGGGAGCTGTTTTTT.

The chain recombines TRBV18 with TRBJ2-2; 11 nucleotides align to TRBD2. Germline CDR1 and CDR2: KGHSH and LQKENI. This CDR3 contains 17 residues. Germline trimming cut 5 bases from V and 5 bases from J; bases unmatched to any gene: 10. In DNA form, the CDR3 reads TGTGCCAGCTCAACCGCAGAACTAGCGGGAGCGACCGGGGAGCTGTTTTTT. Its translation is CASSTAELAGATGELFF.

This sequence joins TRBV19 and TRBJ2-1; D is perhaps TRBD1 (5 bases). The CDR3 spans 11 residues. The V gene lost 4 bases and the J gene lost 8 bases, with 6 bases spanning the gap. Germline V CDR1 and CDR2: LNHDA, SQIVND (reference sequence). The CDR3: CASSRGDEQFF. The CDR3 nucleotides are TGTGCCAGTAGTAGGGGCGATGAGCAGTTCTTC.

This sequence joins TRBV7-8 and TRBJ2-7; tentatively, D is TRBD2 (5 bases). V was pared by 5 bases and J by 0 bases, with 14 bases between. The CDR3 is made up of 15 amino acids. CDR1 and CDR2 from the germline V gene are SGHVS and FQNEAQ. CDR3 DNA: TGTGCCAGCAGCCGAGCGGAGGTGAGCTCCTACGAGCAGTACTTC. Its translation is CASSRAEVSSYEQYF.

The chain couples TRBV7-8 to TRBJ2-3; perhaps TRBD2 as D (5 bases). This CDR3 comprises 14 residues. CDR1 is SGHVS, CDR2 FQNEAQ, per germline. V was trimmed by 7 bases and J by 3 bases, leaving 14 bases between them. The CDR3 is CASTWEGSTDTQYF. CDR3 in DNA: TGTGCCAGCACCTGGGAAGGGAGTACAGATACGCAGTATTTT.